This T cell receptor (beta chain) was identified during a study of T cells in lung cancer brain metastases. Study-wide context: Seventeen of the 20 patients had a tobacco use history.

Measured with immunoSEQ multiplex PCR; TCRdb has only the in-frame clones, and not every one. This table has 5,000 or so clones, 85% appearing once. CDR1 and CDR2 from the germline V gene are KGHSH and LQKENI. The CDR3 is made up of 13 amino acids. Trimming took off 0 bases at V and 2 bases at J, with 3 bases between the two ends. This TCR came from a woman between 45 and 60 years old with non-small cell lung cancer that had spread to the brain. The chain recombines TRBV18 with TRBJ2-3, with unresolved D. The sample taken for sequencing was tumor tissue from a brain metastasis. CDR3 sequence: CASSPPNTDTQYF. CDR3 DNA sequence: TGTGCCAGCTCACCACCGAACACAGATACGCAGTATTTT.